This entry concerns a single T cell receptor beta chain. Its antigen is undetermined. The data originate from a study of cytomegalovirus exposure and HLA in healthy donors. General study findings and limits: Across donors, sequencing depth was assumed by presence/absence analyses to be roughly uniform. Some highly shared sequence variants likely arose as a pipeline artifact. Later genetic work tied a missense DCLRE1C variant to beta-chain V and J trimming.

PCR employed 60 Vbeta and 13 Jbeta primers. Data came from immunoSEQ multiplex PCR; TCRdb stores just in-frame clones and leaves some out. The sample yields 170,000 or so clones, around 82% seen once. V lost 4 bases, J lost 4 bases, and 4 bases stayed unmatched. CDR1 is SEHNR and CDR2 is FQNEAQ in the germline V gene (reference sequence). CDR3 length: 14 amino acids. The source material was PBMCs. This receptor was taken from a woman in her forties or fifties in good health and CMV-seropositive. The genes are TRBV7-9 and TRBJ1-1, with 9 bases aligning to TRBD1. CDR3 sequence reads: CASSYGQGFTEAFF. The CDR3 region has the DNA TGTGCCAGCAGCTATGGACAGGGGTTCACTGAAGCTTTCTTT.